The TCR beta chain described here comes from a study of neurological immune-mediated disorders. Study-wide results and caveats: None of the CDR3 amino acid sequences found in expanded clones was shared across subjects. This suggests that the TCR-beta repertoires were private in all groups.

The method for making cDNA was 5'RACE, and it used 10-nucleotide random UMIs. TCRdb fed the 5' RACE reads into MiXCR, producing one record per CDR3 protein. The table includes roughly 22,000 distinct CDR3 sequences, 5% to 7% detected once. This clonotype has at least ten counts. Its antigen remains unknown. CDR3 length: 15 amino acids. V dropped 4 bases and J dropped 2 bases, with 13 bases sitting between them. Germline values: CDR1 SGHRS, CDR2 YFSETQ. The specimen was CD8+ T cells from blood. The V gene is TRBV5-1, the J gene TRBJ1-3, with D unresolved. This receptor was identified in a man between 18 and 29 years old in good health. As DNA, the CDR3 is TGCGCCAGCAGCCCGGAAGACTCTCCTGGAAACACCATATATTTT. This codes for CASSPEDSPGNTIYF.